The 27 T cell receptor beta chains presented below share a single source sample, sequenced in a study of T cell repertoires in cytomegalovirus infection. A single record per CDR3 protein comes from TCRdb applying MiXCR to the reads. The sample includes around 500,000 distinct CDR3 sequences, roughly 46% of them seen just once. These receptors are not linked to any known antigen. The material sequenced was cultured PBMCs, taken from culture after CMV antigen stimulation. These receptor sequences come from a human donor in good health (CMV status not recorded). Some clones in this sample may be carry-over from other donors' samples.

The chain has TRBV6-6 and TRBJ1-1; D not resolved. This CDR3 has 13 amino acids. Germline CDR1 and CDR2: MNHNY and SVGAGI (reference sequence). V lost 2 bases and J 12 bases, leaving 16 bases between the germline ends. The CDR3 loop reads CASSYIAVGEPFF. The CDR3 DNA reads as TGTGCCAGCAGTTACATAGCGGTGGGCGAGCCTTTCTTT.

The rearrangement links TRBV12-3 or TRBV12-4 to TRBJ2-1, with 12 bases aligning to TRBD2. V lost 6 bases and J lost 6; bases outside the gene matches: 6. The CDR3 has 15 amino acids. CDR3 residues: CASRPSGGAGNEQFF. CDR3 bases: TGTGCCAGCAGACCTAGCGGGGGGGCGGGCAATGAGCAGTTCTTC.

The sample holds a few counts of this clonotype. The chain has TRBV7-2 and TRBJ2-1; no definite D call. The CDR3 is 13 amino acids. CDR1 is SGHTA, CDR2 FQGNSA, per germline. V lost 5 bases and J lost 6, with 11 bases in between. CDR3 region: CASSSQPSNEQFF. The CDR3 bases are TGTGCCAGCAGCAGCCAGCCCAGCAATGAGCAGTTCTTC.

The chain recombines TRBV6-1 with TRBJ1-5; tentatively, D is TRBD1 (6 bases). In germline, CDR1 is MNHNS, CDR2 SASEGT. The CDR3 is 13 residues long. V shed 6 bases and J shed 7 bases, with 13 bases lying between them. As DNA, the CDR3 is TGTGCCAGCAGACCAGGGGTGGGACAGCCCCAGCATTTT. This sequence encodes CASRPGVGQPQHF.

The chain recombines TRBV4-2 with TRBJ2-3, with D maybe TRBD2 (5 bases). V was cut by 0 bases and J by 5 bases, with 18 bases left in between. The CDR3 contains 17 residues. Germline lookup yields CDR1 LGHNA and CDR2 YNFKEQ. DNA of the CDR3: TGTGCCAGCAGCCAAGACCCTCCGGGCGGGCGGAAAGATACGCAGTATTTT. The encoded protein is CASSQDPPGGRKDTQYF.

This clonotype was detected a few times. The chain is built from TRBV12-3 or TRBV12-4 and TRBJ2-3; no clear D. The ends were cut back, 5 bases at V and 2 bases at J, with 20 bases in the middle. CDR3 length equals 17 residues. CDR3 coding DNA: TGTGCCAGCAGTCCTCCTAGGTGGCCAGGCCACACAGATACGCAGTATTTT. Protein product: CASSPPRWPGHTDTQYF.

The V gene is TRBV12-3 or TRBV12-4, the J gene TRBJ1-5; tentative D call: TRBD1 (5 bases). Trimming pared 3 bases from V and 8 bases from J, leaving 11 bases between. This CDR3 contains 13 residues. CDR3: CASSLDPGEPQHF. For the CDR3, the DNA is TGTGCCAGCAGTTTGGACCCGGGGGAGCCCCAGCATTTT.

The chain links TRBV28 to TRBJ1-5, with no clear D. V gave up 6 bases and J gave up 6 bases, with 15 bases separating them. Germline V gene data show CDR1 as MDHEN and CDR2 as SYDVKM. This CDR3 comprises 14 residues. The CDR3 bases are TGTGCCAGCAGACCAGACGTAAATGGTCAGCCCCAGCATTTT. Protein sequence: CASRPDVNGQPQHF. The variable domain in full, with the rest retrieved from reference TRBV28 and TRBJ1-5, is DVKVTQSSRYLVKRTGEKVFLECVQDMDHENMFWYRQDPGLGLRLIYFSYDVKMKEKGDIPEGYSVSREKKERFSLILESASTNQTSMYLCASRPDVNGQPQHFGDGTRLSIL.

The sample holds a few counts of this clonotype. This chain uses TRBV19 with TRBJ2-7; 7 bases fit TRBD1. Germline lookup yields CDR1 LNHDA and CDR2 SQIVND (reference sequence). Germline trimming cut 4 bases from V and 4 bases from J; bases unmatched to any gene: 13. The CDR3 contains 16 residues. The CDR3 region is CASSTTGATTLYEQYF. DNA of the CDR3: TGTGCCAGTAGTACAACAGGGGCCACGACCCTATACGAGCAGTACTTC.

This clonotype has a handful of counts. The chain employs TRBV28 and TRBJ2-5; 7 bases agree with TRBD2. Germline V lookup: CDR1 MDHEN, CDR2 SYDVKM. Unmatched junction bases numbered 7, after V lost 1 base and J lost 5 bases. The CDR3 length is 15 residues. The CDR3 nucleotides are TGTGCCAGCAGTTTATCTGCGGGAGTCCGGGAGACCCAGTACTTC. This gives the protein CASSLSAGVRETQYF.

This clonotype has only a few counts. The chain carries TRBV7-2 and TRBJ1-4, with D unresolved. The CDR3 runs 16 residues. Germline CDR1 and CDR2: SGHTA and FQGNSA. V lost 5 bases and J 5 bases, leaving 18 bases between the germline ends. This CDR3 is CASSKNFGSRNEKLFF. CDR3 sequence (DNA): TGTGCCAGCAGCAAAAATTTCGGTAGTCGCAATGAAAAACTGTTTTTT.

The rearrangement uses TRBV28 and TRBJ2-2; TRBD1 is a possible D gene (5 bases). V was cut by 4 bases and J by 5 bases, with 20 bases left in between. CDR1 is MDHEN and CDR2 is SYDVKM in the germline V gene. This CDR3 is 17 amino acids long. The CDR3 DNA reads TGTGCCAGCAGTTCCCTCCAGAGGCAGGGCGTAACCGGGGAGCTGTTTTTT. It is translated as CASSSLQRQGVTGELFF.

The V and J genes are TRBV19 and TRBJ2-1, with D hard to call. Trimming removed 4 bases at V and 8 bases at J, with 15 bases between. Germline lookup yields CDR1 LNHDA and CDR2 SQIVND (reference sequence). This CDR3 region has 14 residues. CDR3 DNA sequence: TGTGCCAGTAGTACCGGGTTGGCTTCCCATGAGCAGTTCTTC. This encodes CASSTGLASHEQFF.

This clonotype showed up just a few times. The chain carries TRBV6-5 and TRBJ2-7; a weak D match, TRBD1 (6 bases). This CDR3 has 12 residues. V lost 8 bases and J 7 bases, leaving 15 bases between the germline ends. CDR1 MNHEY and CDR2 SVGAGI come from the germline V gene. CDR3 DNA: TGTGCCAGCGGGGTGGGGGCGTGGGAGCAGTACTTC. Translation: CASGVGAWEQYF.

This clonotype was observed many times. CDR3 amino acids: CASSYLLAEETQYF. The CDR3 nucleotides are TGTGCCAGCAGCTACCTACTAGCAGAAGAGACCCAGTACTTC. J is TRBJ2-5 and V is TRBV7-2; D is possibly TRBD2 (6 bases). Trimming left V 4 bases short and J 3 bases short, with 12 bases between. Germline V lookup: CDR1 SGHTA, CDR2 FQGNSA. The CDR3 covers 14 residues.

The chain carries TRBV10-3 and TRBJ2-5; tentatively, D is TRBD1 (5 bases). CDR3 length: 12 amino acids. CDR1 is ENHRY, CDR2 SYGVKD, per germline. The germline V and J ends were trimmed by 10 bases and 1 base, with 10 bases remaining between them. CDR3 sequence: CANADSQETQYF. The CDR3, as DNA: TGTGCCAATGCTGACAGCCAAGAGACCCAGTACTTC.

In DNA, the CDR3 is TGCGCCAGCAGCAAAGGACAGGGGGCGAACACCGGGGAGCTGTTTTTT. Translated: CASSKGQGANTGELFF. V usage is TRBV4-1 and J usage is TRBJ2-2; 10 bases align to TRBD1. V dropped 5 bases and J dropped 0; count of bases not matched to a gene: 3. The CDR3 loop spans 16 amino acids. CDR1 MGHRA and CDR2 YSYEKL come from the germline V gene.

This clonotype was detected only a few times. The genes are TRBV7-8 and TRBJ2-1, with TRBD2 matching 7 bases. The trim removed 6 bases at V and 5 bases at J, leaving 10 bases unmatched. CDR1 and CDR2 (germline): SGHVS, FQNEAQ. The CDR3 is 15 residues long. CDR3 protein: CASRTRAGADNEQFF. The CDR3 bases are TGTGCCAGCAGGACGCGGGCGGGAGCTGACAATGAGCAGTTCTTC.

The gene calls are TRBV28 and TRBJ2-1; D could derive from TRBD1 or TRBD2 (5 bases each). Trimming took off 5 bases at V and 10 bases at J, with 12 bases between the two ends. Germline loops: CDR1 MDHEN, CDR2 SYDVKM. CDR3 length: 12 amino acids. CDR3 region: CASSLLWGEQFF. Written as DNA, the CDR3 is TGTGCCAGCAGTCTCCTTTGGGGGGAGCAGTTCTTC.

The V call is TRBV14, the J call TRBJ1-4, with 12 positions matching TRBD1. The CDR3 covers 19 residues. The ends lost 2 bases at V and 8 bases at J; junction bases unmatched: 15. Germline CDR1 is SGHDN and CDR2 is FVKESK. The CDR3, as DNA: TGTGCCAGCAGCCAATCGGCCCCCGGGACAGGGGGCGTCGAGGAAAAACTGTTTTTT. Amino acids: CASSQSAPGTGGVEEKLFF.

V usage is TRBV4-1 and J usage is TRBJ2-1; D remains ambiguous. Germline assignment: CDR1 MGHRA and CDR2 YSYEKL. V dropped 4 bases and J dropped 0 bases, with 13 bases sitting between them. The CDR3 spans 16 residues. The CDR3 DNA reads as TGCGCCAGCAGCCGAAATCGGTGGAGCTCCTACAATGAGCAGTTCTTC. Translating gives CASSRNRWSSYNEQFF.

This clonotype came up a few times. V gene TRBV7-8 combines with J gene TRBJ2-7; either TRBD1 or TRBD2 may fit D (6 bases each). This CDR3 contains 14 residues. V was trimmed by 2 bases and J by 7 bases, leaving 15 bases between them. Germline lookup yields CDR1 SGHVS and CDR2 FQNEAQ. This chain's CDR3 is CASSLSRGPGEQYF. The CDR3 DNA reads TGTGCCAGCAGCTTATCCCGGGGGCCGGGTGAGCAGTACTTC. Filled out from reference TRBV7-8 and TRBJ2-7, the complete variable domain reads GAGVSQSPRYKVAKRGQDVALRCDPISGHVSLFWYQQALGQGPEFLTYFQNEAQLDKSGLPSDRFFAERPEGSVSTLKIQRTQQEDSAVYLCASSLSRGPGEQYFGPGTRLTVT.

The chain has TRBV20-1 and TRBJ2-5; a weak D match, TRBD1 (5 bases). This CDR3 comprises 13 residues. The germline V gene encodes CDR1 DFQATT and CDR2 SNEGSKA (reference sequence). V was shortened by 4 bases and J by 4 bases, with 13 bases between the two germline ends. The CDR3 reads CSAIMGPGETQYF. The CDR3 DNA follows: TGCAGTGCTATCATGGGGCCTGGAGAGACCCAGTACTTC.

V and J are TRBV19 and TRBJ2-1, with D maybe TRBD2 (5 bases). The CDR3 consists of 13 residues. Germline CDR1 reads LNHDA; CDR2 reads SQIVND (reference sequence). CDR3 nucleotides: TGTGCAACCGAGGGTGGCCTTTACAATGAGCAGTTCTTC. Its translation is CATEGGLYNEQFF.

This clonotype appeared a few times. This sequence joins TRBV6-6 and TRBJ1-1; the match to TRBD1 covers 8 bases. Germline lookup yields CDR1 MNHNY and CDR2 SVGAGI (reference sequence). Trimming took 5 bases from V and 5 from J; bases not matched to a gene: 4. The CDR3 contains 13 residues. The CDR3 loop reads CASSDRGGTEAFF. The CDR3 DNA follows: TGTGCCAGCAGTGACAGGGGTGGTACTGAAGCTTTCTTT.

This clonotype was counted at least ten times. The CDR3 bases are TGTGCCAGCAGCTTCACAGGTCCCCCGAACACCGGGGAGCTGTTTTTT. Translation gives CASSFTGPPNTGELFF. This chain uses TRBV7-2 with TRBJ2-2, with D possibly being TRBD1 (5 bases). The CDR3 spans 16 residues. Trimming shortened V by 3 bases and J by 0 bases, and 11 bases separated the two germline ends. CDR1 SGHTA and CDR2 FQGNSA come from the germline V gene.

This clonotype has a count of ten or more. The chain is built from TRBV12-3 or TRBV12-4 and TRBJ2-6, with unresolved D. The CDR3 extends over 14 amino acids. Between the trimmed V and J ends, which lost 6 bases and 0 bases, there was a span of 6 bases. CDR3 sequence: CASSPSSGANVLTF. Written as DNA, the CDR3 is TGTGCCAGCAGCCCCAGCTCTGGGGCCAACGTCCTGACTTTC.